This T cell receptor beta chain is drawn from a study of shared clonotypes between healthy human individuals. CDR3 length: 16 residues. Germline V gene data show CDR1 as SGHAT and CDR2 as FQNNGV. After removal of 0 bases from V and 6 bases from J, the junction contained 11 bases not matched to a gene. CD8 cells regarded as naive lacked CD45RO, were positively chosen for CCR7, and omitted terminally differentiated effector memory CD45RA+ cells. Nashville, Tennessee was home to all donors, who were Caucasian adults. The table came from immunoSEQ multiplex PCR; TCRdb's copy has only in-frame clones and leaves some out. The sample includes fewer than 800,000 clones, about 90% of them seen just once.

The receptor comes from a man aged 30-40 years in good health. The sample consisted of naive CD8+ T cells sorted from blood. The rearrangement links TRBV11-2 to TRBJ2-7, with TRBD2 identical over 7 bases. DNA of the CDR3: TGTGCCAGCAGCTTAGACTTTAATTCGTGGGGGGGCGAGCAGTACTTC. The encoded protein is CASSLDFNSWGGEQYF.